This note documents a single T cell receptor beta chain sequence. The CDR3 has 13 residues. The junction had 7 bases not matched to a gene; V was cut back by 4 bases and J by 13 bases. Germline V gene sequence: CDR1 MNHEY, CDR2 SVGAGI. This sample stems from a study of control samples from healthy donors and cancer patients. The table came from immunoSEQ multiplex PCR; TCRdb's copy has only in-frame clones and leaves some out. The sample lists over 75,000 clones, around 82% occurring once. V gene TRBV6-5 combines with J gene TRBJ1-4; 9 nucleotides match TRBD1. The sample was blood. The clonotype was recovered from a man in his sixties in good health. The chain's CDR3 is CASSSPGQGRLFF. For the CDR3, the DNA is TGTGCCAGCAGTTCGCCGGGACAGGGCAGACTGTTTTTT.